The entry below gives a single TCR beta chain sequence along with its context. Antigen unknown. RNA transcripts gave rise to amplified TCR beta CDR3 regions. With the HTBI primer set, the TCR CDR3 went through a first round of RT-PCR. MiXCR was run by TCRdb on the multiplex PCR reads, yielding one entry per CDR3 protein. The table lists around 270,000 distinct CDR3 sequences, roughly 18% of them singletons. The sample originates from a study of T cells in Graves' hyperthyroidism and ophthalmopathy. Study-level information: Peripheral blood samples were taken at initial diagnosis, prior to any treatment. Overall study findings and caveats: Ophthalmopathy stood apart from stable hyperthyroidism in a 13 V-J model.

V lost 1 base to trimming and J lost 0 bases, with 6 bases between them. The CDR3 contains 14 residues. The germline CDR1 and CDR2 sequences are KGHDR and SFDVKD. The study excluded patients with uncontrolled infection, other autoimmune disease, pregnancy or lactation. Clinical symptoms, serum thyroxine and TRAb, thyroid ultrasound and orbital computed tomography were used for the diagnoses. Sequencing was performed on blood. The chain recombines TRBV24-1 with TRBJ2-7; D uncertain. The TCR comes from a man aged 50-59 years with Graves' ophthalmopathy. The CDR3 is CATSDFRNSYEQYF. The CDR3 region has the DNA TGTGCCACCAGTGATTTCCGCAACTCCTACGAGCAGTACTTC.